This entry features one T cell receptor beta chain sequence. Its matching antigen is unknown. This sample is drawn from a study of identical twins. Overall study findings and caveats: Invariant populations such as MAIT and iNKT cells could partly muddle zero-insertion analyses. Out-of-frame alpha sequences common to twins exhibited an excess of low generation probability. A cross-sectional statistical analysis, not follow-up of the same donors, supported the conclusions.

The cDNA had a unique molecular identifier and a template-switch universal primer site. A single record per CDR3 protein comes from TCRdb applying MiXCR to the 5' RACE reads. The data contain approximately 630,000 distinct CDR3 sequences, about 7% of them singletons. The sample was also linked to a second study, of yellow fever vaccine responses in identical twins.

The sequenced sample was PBMCs. The clonotype comes from a woman in her late teens or twenties in good health.

The CDR3 DNA follows: TGTGCCAGCAGTCCCTCCGTCGTGGGAAGTTCACCCCTCCACTTT. It encodes CASSPSVVGSSPLHF. The V call is TRBV27, the J call TRBJ1-6, with no clear D. The CDR3 extends over 15 amino acids. The germline V gene has CDR1 MNHEY and CDR2 SMNVEV (reference sequence). V lost 5 bases, J lost 9 bases, and 17 bases lay in between.